Listed here are 27 T cell receptor beta chains from one sample, sequenced in a study of blood T cells in healthy people across ages. For the second PCR, which ran for about 7 to 11 cycles, a sample-barcoded 5' primer and a J-beta primer mix were used. TCRdb itself ran the 5' RACE reads through MiXCR, one entry per CDR3 protein. The sample lists some 930,000 distinct CDR3 sequences, 25% to 35% seen once, with about 9.4% in the top ten. The data also belong to a second study, concerning T cells of mothers and their children.

The sequenced material came from blood. The receptor source for this set is a middle-aged woman in good health.

The genes are TRBV5-6 and TRBJ1-2; 9 nucleotides match TRBD1. V shed 2 bases and J 7 bases; nucleotides not matched to a gene: 3. The CDR3 length is 13 residues. Germline CDR1 is SGHDT and CDR2 is YYEEEE. In DNA form, the CDR3 reads TGTGCCAGCAGCTTCACAGGGGGCTCTGGCTACACCTTC. Encoded protein: CASSFTGGSGYTF.

This clonotype turned up a few times. The chain joins TRBV20-1 to TRBJ2-1; 10 positions match TRBD2. J lost 3 bases, V lost 3 bases, and 5 bases had no gene match. Germline V gene data show CDR1 as DFQATT and CDR2 as SNEGSKA (reference sequence). The CDR3 loop spans 15 amino acids. The CDR3 DNA follows: TGCAGTGCTAGGTCCCCTAGCGGGGGCTACAATGAGCAGTTCTTC. This translates into CSARSPSGGYNEQFF.

The V and J genes are TRBV27 and TRBJ1-6; TRBD1 agrees at 8 bases. Germline CDR1 and CDR2: MNHEY and SMNVEV (reference sequence). V was clipped by 5 bases and J by 2 bases; unmatched bases: 2. This CDR3 region has 15 residues. CDR3 protein: CASSKQGAYNSPLHF. Written as DNA, the CDR3 is TGTGCCAGCAGTAAACAGGGGGCCTATAATTCACCCCTCCACTTT.

Worth noting for this clonotype: An end of the junction differs from the germline gene, which may be a read error. This chain uses TRBV5-1 with TRBJ2-5, with 7 bases lining up with TRBD2. Germline CDR1 SGHRS, CDR2 YFSETQ. This CDR3 spans 14 amino acids. The CDR3, as DNA: TGTGCCAGCAGTTTAAGTAGGGAGGGGGAGACCCAGTACTTC. The encoded protein is CASSLSREGETQYF.

This clonotype was detected ten times or more. This chain connects TRBV12-3 or TRBV12-4 to TRBJ1-5; D is perhaps TRBD1 (6 bases). The CDR3 spans 15 residues. Between the trimmed V and J ends, which lost 6 bases and 0 bases, there was a span of 12 bases. Written as DNA, the CDR3 is TGTGCCAGCAGCTTTCAGGGGAATAGCAATCAGCCCCAGCATTTT. It is translated as CASSFQGNSNQPQHF.

This clonotype was counted at least ten times. The V and J genes are TRBV7-6 and TRBJ2-7, with D hard to call. This CDR3 has 15 amino acids. Germline values: CDR1 SGHVS, CDR2 FNYEAQ. V lost 7 bases and J 0 bases, leaving 16 bases between the germline ends. CDR3 in amino acids: CASTPHSSSSYEQYF. The DNA of the CDR3 is TGTGCCAGCACCCCCCACTCGTCGAGCTCCTACGAGCAGTACTTC.

The chain carries TRBV4-3 and TRBJ1-1; 7 bases match TRBD1. CDR3 length equals 15 residues. CDR1 LGHNA and CDR2 YSLEER come from the germline V gene. After removal of 0 bases from V and 4 bases from J, the junction contained 5 bases not matched to a gene. CDR3 DNA: TGCGCCAGCAGCCAAGATAGGGCAGGGGGCACTGAAGCTTTCTTT. This gives the protein CASSQDRAGGTEAFF.

This clonotype was found a few times. The chain joins TRBV20-1 to TRBJ2-3; the match to TRBD2 covers 8 bases. V dropped 5 bases and J dropped 2; count of bases not matched to a gene: 3. The germline gives CDR1 DFQATT, CDR2 SNEGSKA (reference sequence). CDR3 length: 13 amino acids. The CDR3 is CSAYSGTTDTQYF. DNA of the CDR3: TGCAGTGCTTATAGCGGGACCACAGATACGCAGTATTTT.

This clonotype was counted a few times. The chain is built from TRBV4-1 and TRBJ1-2, with no clear D. Germline lookup yields CDR1 MGHRA and CDR2 YSYEKL. V was cut by 4 bases and J by 4 bases, with 13 bases left in between. The CDR3 totals 14 residues. CDR3 loop: CASSPISASYGYTF. The CDR3 nucleotides read TGCGCCAGCAGCCCCATATCCGCGAGCTATGGCTACACCTTC.

The table lists this clonotype with a few counts. The chain uses TRBV29-1 and TRBJ2-5; perhaps D is TRBD1 or TRBD2 (5 bases each). CDR1 is SQVTM and CDR2 is ANQGSEA in the germline V gene. V gave up 6 bases and J gave up 3 bases, with 17 bases separating them. The CDR3 spans 14 residues. The CDR3 protein is CSVGEIGVKETQYF. CDR3 in DNA: TGCAGCGTAGGGGAGATCGGGGTGAAAGAGACCCAGTACTTC.

This clonotype was picked up a small number of times. V and J are TRBV9 and TRBJ1-2, with D possibly TRBD1 on 5 matching bases. The CDR3 has 17 residues. Germline CDR1 is SGDLS and CDR2 is YYNGEE. V was pared by 0 bases and J by 2 bases, with 17 bases between. The CDR3 DNA reads as TGTGCCAGCAGCGTAGATGGCCAGATTGGGGGAAACTATGGCTACACCTTC. Translated: CASSVDGQIGGNYGYTF.

Note on this clonotype: One end of the junction does not line up with germline, which may come from a read error. This chain uses TRBV20-1 with TRBJ1-4; D is unclear. The germline V gene has CDR1 DFQATT and CDR2 SNEGSKA (reference sequence). This CDR3 is built from 14 residues. CDR3 sequence reads: CSALMVGFNEKRFF. The DNA for the CDR3 is TGCAGTGCCCTGATGGTGGGCTTTAATGAAAAACGGTTTTTT.

This clonotype has ten or more counts. The chain links TRBV3-1 to TRBJ1-4; D ambiguous. CDR1 and CDR2 from the germline V gene are LGHDT and YNNKEL (reference sequence). This CDR3 has 13 amino acids. V was clipped by 4 bases and J by 8 bases, with 11 bases between them. Here the CDR3 DNA reads TGTGCCAGCAGCCCCTGGACGAGAGAAAAACTGTTTTTT. Translation: CASSPWTREKLFF.

In this sample, this clonotype turned up a few times. V usage is TRBV30 and J usage is TRBJ2-7, with TRBD1 matching over 8 bases. The V gene end was trimmed by 4 bases and the J gene end by 7 bases; junction bases not matched to a gene: 6. CDR1 is GTSNPN, CDR2 SVGIG, per germline (reference sequence). The CDR3 is made up of 12 amino acids. The CDR3 DNA reads as TGTGCCTGGAACCAGGGGGCGGGGGAGCAGTACTTC. It is translated as CAWNQGAGEQYF.

This clonotype has a handful of counts. V usage is TRBV6-1 and J usage is TRBJ2-1; 12 bases are shared with TRBD2. The germline gives CDR1 MNHNS, CDR2 SASEGT. The CDR3 covers 18 residues. Trimming at V came to 7 bases and at J to 5 bases, leaving 15 bases not matched to a gene. The DNA of the CDR3 is TGTGCCAGCACCCAGAGGGCTAGCGGGGGGGCTCTGAACAATGAGCAGTTCTTC. Its protein is CASTQRASGGALNNEQFF.

Only a few counts were recorded for this clonotype. This chain joins TRBV7-3 and TRBJ2-1; TRBD1 is a possible D gene (6 bases). The germline V gene encodes CDR1 SGHTA and CDR2 FQGTGA. The CDR3 contains 16 residues. V lost 0 bases and J 3 bases, leaving 12 bases between the germline ends. Here the CDR3 DNA reads TGTGCCAGCAGCTTAACGCAGGGGTCAAGCTACAATGAGCAGTTCTTC. Protein: CASSLTQGSSYNEQFF. The variable domain in full, completed from reference TRBV7-3 and TRBJ2-1, reads GAGVSQTPSNKVTEKGKYVELRCDPISGHTALYWYRQSLGQGPEFLIYFQGTGAADDSGLPNDRFFAVRPEGSVSTLKIQRTERGDSAVYLCASSLTQGSSYNEQFFGPGTRLTVL.

The chain combines TRBV9 with TRBJ2-4; possibly TRBD2 for D (7 bases). Germline V gives CDR1 SGDLS, CDR2 YYNGEE. V lost 3 bases, J lost 0 bases, and 13 bases lay in between. CDR3 length: 16 residues. This chain's CDR3 is CASSERDTLAKNIQYF. The DNA for the CDR3 is TGTGCCAGCAGCGAGCGGGACACCCTAGCCAAAAACATTCAGTACTTC.

Of note for this clonotype: A single base separates this from a much larger clone, so it may be a read error. This chain connects TRBV9 to TRBJ2-1; no definite D call. The CDR3 consists of 12 residues. Germline loops: CDR1 SGDLS, CDR2 YYNGEE. The CDR3 DNA sequence: TGTGTCAGCAGCGTAGTAGACAATGAGCAGTTCTTC. Its translation is CVSSVVDNEQFF.

The chain joins TRBV6-1 to TRBJ2-5; tentative D call: TRBD1 (5 bases). Germline loops: CDR1 MNHNS, CDR2 SASEGT. This CDR3 is built from 11 residues. V was pared by 3 bases and J by 11 bases, with 10 bases between. The DNA for the CDR3 is TGTGCCAGCAGTGACCTTAGGACACAGTACTTC. This gives the protein CASSDLRTQYF.

The chain links TRBV3-1 to TRBJ2-7; TRBD1 matches at 7 bases. Losses at the gene ends were 0 bases for V and 3 bases for J; bases not matched to a gene: 5. This CDR3 spans 15 amino acids. Germline V gene data show CDR1 as LGHDT and CDR2 as YNNKEL (reference sequence). The CDR3 sequence is CASSQDGTAIYEQYF. In DNA form, the CDR3 reads TGTGCCAGCAGCCAAGATGGGACAGCTATCTACGAGCAGTACTTC.

CDR3 loop: CASSTPGLAGDEQFF. CDR3 nucleotide sequence: TGTGCCAGCAGCACGCCGGGACTAGCGGGGGATGAGCAGTTCTTC. The chain joins TRBV3-1 to TRBJ2-1; 14 nucleotides agree with TRBD2. The germline CDR1 and CDR2 sequences are LGHDT and YNNKEL (reference sequence). CDR3 length equals 15 residues. Trimming at V came to 5 bases and at J to 8 bases, leaving 5 bases not matched to a gene.

In DNA form, the CDR3 reads TGTGCCAGCAAGCCCGGGGTTCCCCCTGTTCAATACACTGAAGCTTTCTTT. Its protein product is CASKPGVPPVQYTEAFF. V is TRBV11-1 and J is TRBJ1-1; D is unclear. V lost 7 bases and J lost 3, with 24 bases in between. Germline CDR1 is SGHAT and CDR2 is FQDESV (reference sequence). The CDR3 totals 17 residues.

The chain joins TRBV7-2 to TRBJ1-1, with TRBD1 matching 10 bases. Per the germline V gene, CDR1 is SGHTA and CDR2 is FQGNSA. CDR3 size: 15 residues. Trimming cost V 5 bases and J 5 bases; bases outside gene matches: 8. The CDR3 is CASSQRRDRGTEAFF. The CDR3 nucleotides are TGTGCCAGCAGCCAACGCCGGGACAGGGGAACTGAAGCTTTCTTT. Drawing the rest from reference TRBV7-2 and TRBJ1-1, the complete variable domain is GAGVSQSPSNKVTEKGKDVELRCDPISGHTALYWYRQSLGQGLEFLIYFQGNSAPDKSGLPSDRFSAERTGGSVSTLTIQRTQQEDSAVYLCASSQRRDRGTEAFFGQGTRLTVV.

There are many counts of this clonotype. The chain combines TRBV5-6 with TRBJ2-6, with D perhaps TRBD2 (5 bases). CDR1 is SGHDT and CDR2 is YYEEEE in the germline V gene. The CDR3 totals 16 residues. V was trimmed by 4 bases and J by 0 bases, leaving 11 bases between them. The CDR3 nucleotides are TGTGCCAGCAGCCTGGACTTCATCTCTGGGGCCAACGTCCTGACTTTC. Amino acids: CASSLDFISGANVLTF. The whole variable domain, filled in from reference TRBV5-6 and TRBJ2-6, reads DAGVTQSPTHLIKTRGQQVTLRCSPKSGHDTVSWYQQALGQGPQFIFQYYEEEERQRGNFPDRFSGHQFPNYSSELNVNALLLGDSALYLCASSLDFISGANVLTFGAGSRLTVL.

Regarding this clonotype: Since a much larger clone is just one base distant, this may be a read error. The chain couples TRBV29-1 to TRBJ2-2, with D hard to call. The CDR3 is made up of 15 amino acids. In germline, CDR1 is SQVTM, CDR2 ANQGSEA. Here the CDR3 DNA reads TGCAGCGTTGAAGATCGCCGGGCCAGCACCGAGGAGCTGTTTTTT. This codes for CSVEDRRASTEELFF.

The chain carries TRBV20-1 and TRBJ2-3; 8 nucleotides agree with TRBD2. This CDR3 region has 14 residues. Germline V gives CDR1 DFQATT, CDR2 SNEGSKA (reference sequence). J was trimmed by 0 bases and V by 8 bases; bases with no gene match: 7. The CDR3 loop is CSSPAGGSTDTQYF. The CDR3 nucleotides read TGCAGTTCCCCGGCGGGGGGAAGCACAGATACGCAGTATTTT.

This clonotype was observed a handful of times. The rearrangement joins TRBV29-1 to TRBJ1-1, with 8 bases that match TRBD1. CDR3 length: 14 residues. V lost 6 bases and J lost 1; bases outside the gene matches: 7. CDR1 is SQVTM and CDR2 is ANQGSEA in the germline V gene. CDR3: CSVSSGTGNTEAFF. The DNA for the CDR3 is TGCAGCGTCTCATCCGGGACAGGGAACACTGAAGCTTTCTTT.